This TCR beta chain was captured by sequencing in a study of shared clonotypes between healthy human individuals. Profiling relied on immunoSEQ multiplex PCR, and the TCRdb table lists in-frame clones only, not all of them. The sample yields about 2 million clones, 85% to 95% seen once. Naive CD8 cells were CD45RO-negative, positively selected for CCR7, excluding terminally differentiated effector memory CD45RA+ cells. Comments on this clone: Other DNA sequences in the sample encode the same CDR3.

This CDR3 has 14 residues. V lost 3 bases to trimming and J lost 2 bases, with 8 bases between them. Germline assignment: CDR1 LNHDA and CDR2 SQIVND (reference sequence). This TCR was sampled from a man younger than 35 in good health. The source material was naive CD8+ T cells sorted from blood. The J gene is TRBJ1-5, the V gene TRBV19; D gene uncertain. The CDR3, as DNA: TGTGCCAGTAGTATCGCGCAGGGCAATCAGCCCCAGCATTTT. The encoded protein is CASSIAQGNQPQHF. Full variable domain (remainder filled in from reference TRBV19 and TRBJ1-5): DGGITQSPKYLFRKEGQNVTLSCEQNLNHDAMYWYRQDPGQGLRLIYYSQIVNDFQKGDIAEGYSVSREKKESFPLTVTSAQKNPTAFYLCASSIAQGNQPQHFGDGTRLSIL.